The 8 T cell receptor beta chains below were found in one sample sequenced in a study of T cells in Graves' hyperthyroidism and ophthalmopathy. The CDR3 regions of TCR beta were amplified from RNA transcripts. An initial round of RT-PCR targeting the TCR CDR3 relied on the HTBI primer set. TCRdb independently ran MiXCR on the multiplex PCR reads; one entry per CDR3 protein. The table records some 200,000 distinct CDR3 sequences, about 15% of them present only once. The sequencing input was blood. These receptors were obtained from a man aged 50-60 years with Graves' hyperthyroidism.

At least ten counts were recorded for this clonotype. V is TRBV30 and J is TRBJ2-5; 8 bases map to TRBD1. This CDR3 has 16 residues. The V and J ends lost 1 base and 5 bases, in that order; junction bases with no gene match: 12. Germline assignment: CDR1 GTSNPN and CDR2 SVGIG (reference sequence). CDR3 loop: CAWSAKQARGLETQYF. CDR3 coding DNA: TGTGCCTGGAGTGCTAAACAAGCCAGGGGGCTGGAGACCCAGTACTTC.

This clonotype was observed at least ten times. V usage is TRBV3-1 and J usage is TRBJ2-3; 9 bases align to TRBD1. Germline V gene sequence: CDR1 LGHDT, CDR2 YNNKEL (reference sequence). The CDR3 loop spans 16 amino acids. Trimming cost V 2 bases and J 2 bases; bases outside gene matches: 5. Here the CDR3 reads CASSQRDRDFTDTQYF. The CDR3 DNA is TGTGCCAGCAGCCAACGGGACAGGGACTTCACAGATACGCAGTATTTT.

In its sample, this clonotype was seen many times. V is TRBV5-1 and J is TRBJ2-3; tentative D call: TRBD2 (5 bases). V gave up 4 bases and J gave up 4 bases, with 16 bases separating them. The CDR3 contains 15 residues. CDR1 and CDR2 from the germline V gene are SGHRS and YFSETQ. CDR3 nucleotide sequence: TGCGCCAGCAGCCAATGGGCCGGGAACGCAGATACGCAGTATTTT. Translating it yields CASSQWAGNADTQYF.

This clonotype came up many times. The rearrangement uses TRBV27 and TRBJ2-1, with D perhaps TRBD2 (5 bases). Germline CDR1 MNHEY, CDR2 SMNVEV (reference sequence). V dropped 5 bases and J dropped 0 bases, with 11 bases sitting between them. This CDR3 has 15 residues. DNA of the CDR3: TGTGCCAGCAGTGCCGGGATGAGCTCCTACAATGAGCAGTTCTTC. Translation: CASSAGMSSYNEQFF.

This rearrangement joins TRBV5-5 to TRBJ2-1; 7 nucleotides match TRBD2. J gave up 2 bases and V 3 bases, and 5 bases lay outside the gene matches. Germline CDR1 SGHKS, CDR2 YYEKEE (reference sequence). CDR3 size: 15 residues. CDR3 bases: TGTGCCAGCAGCTCGGGGACTAACCCCTACAATGAGCAGTTCTTC. It codes for CASSSGTNPYNEQFF.

This clonotype was counted many times. The rearrangement uses TRBV5-5 and TRBJ2-7; 11 bases align to TRBD1. V gave up 4 bases and J gave up 4 bases; unmatched junction bases: 4. The length of the CDR3 is 14 residues. CDR1 and CDR2 (germline): SGHKS, YYEKEE (reference sequence). The CDR3 sequence: CASSRDRGSYEQYF. CDR3 coding DNA: TGTGCCAGCAGCCGGGACAGGGGGTCTTACGAGCAGTACTTC.

The sample holds many counts of this clonotype. This chain links TRBV11-3 with TRBJ1-2; no firm D call. The CDR3 consists of 12 residues. Germline CDR1 and CDR2: SGHNT and YENEEA. V was cut by 3 bases and J by 2 bases, with 4 bases left in between. CDR3 residues: CASSFRNYGYTF. CDR3 bases: TGTGCCAGCAGCTTTCGGAACTATGGCTACACCTTC.

The gene calls are TRBV10-3 and TRBJ2-7, with D perhaps matching TRBD1 (5 bases). Trimming pared 10 bases from V and 0 bases from J, leaving 16 bases between. The CDR3 is 14 amino acids. Germline CDR1 reads ENHRY; CDR2 reads SYGVKD. The CDR3 is CATAQGTSSYEQYF. For the CDR3, the DNA is TGTGCCACCGCCCAGGGCACGAGCTCCTACGAGCAGTACTTC.